This T cell receptor (beta chain) was captured by sequencing in a study of blood T cells in healthy people across ages. Study-wide results and limits: From one million sequenced T cells, diversity estimates were lower bounds. A strong correlation between TCR beta diversity and naive T cell percentage was seen. Among T cells, TCR beta diversity per million cells dropped roughly linearly as age rose.

Healthy individuals of Caucasian origin from Russia, aged roughly 6 to 100, served as donors. A second PCR of 7 to 11 cycles used a sample-barcoded 5' primer and a J-beta primer mix. TCRdb analysed the 5' RACE reads with MiXCR anew, one entry per CDR3 protein. The sample has some 1.8 million distinct CDR3 sequences, about two fifths seen once. With respect to this clonotype: The antigen is undetermined.

This receptor was obtained from a human donor in good health. Sequences were obtained from blood.

The CDR3 nucleotides are TGCAGCGTTGAAAGGACTAGCGGGGGGGCAAATGAGCAGTTCTTC. It specifies CSVERTSGGANEQFF. V and J are TRBV29-1 and TRBJ2-1; TRBD2 aligns across 15 bases. The junction had 3 bases not matched to a gene; V was cut back by 2 bases and J by 7 bases. From germline, CDR1 is SQVTM and CDR2 ANQGSEA. The CDR3 length is 15 residues.